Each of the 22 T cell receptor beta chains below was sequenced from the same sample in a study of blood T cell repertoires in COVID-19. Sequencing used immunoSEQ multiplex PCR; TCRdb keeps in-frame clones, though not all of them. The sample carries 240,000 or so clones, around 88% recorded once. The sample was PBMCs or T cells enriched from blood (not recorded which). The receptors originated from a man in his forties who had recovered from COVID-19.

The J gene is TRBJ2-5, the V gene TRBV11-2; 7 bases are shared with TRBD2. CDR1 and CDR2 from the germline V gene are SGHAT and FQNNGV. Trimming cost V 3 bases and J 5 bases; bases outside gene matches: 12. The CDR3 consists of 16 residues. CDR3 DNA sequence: TGTGCCAGCAGCTTGGTTCTGGCGGGAGCCTGGGAGACCCAGTACTTC. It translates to CASSLVLAGAWETQYF. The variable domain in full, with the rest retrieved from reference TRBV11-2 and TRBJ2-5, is EAGVAQSPRYKIIEKRQSVAFWCNPISGHATLYWYQQILGQGPKLLIQFQNNGVVDDSQLPKDRFSAERLKGVDSTLKIQPAKLEDSAVYLCASSLVLAGAWETQYFGPGTRLLVL.

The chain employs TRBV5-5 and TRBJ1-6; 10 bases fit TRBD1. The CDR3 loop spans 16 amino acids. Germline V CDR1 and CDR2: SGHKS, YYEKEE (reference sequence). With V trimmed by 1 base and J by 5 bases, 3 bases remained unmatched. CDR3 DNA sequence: TGTGCCAGCAGCTTGTTTGGGACAGGGGATAATTCACCCCTCCACTTT. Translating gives CASSLFGTGDNSPLHF.

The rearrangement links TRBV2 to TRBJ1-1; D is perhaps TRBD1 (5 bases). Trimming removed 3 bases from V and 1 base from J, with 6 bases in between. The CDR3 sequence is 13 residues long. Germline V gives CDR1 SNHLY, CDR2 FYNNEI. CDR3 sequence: CASSEGGNTEAFF. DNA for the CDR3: TGTGCCAGCAGTGAGGGGGGGAACACTGAAGCTTTCTTT. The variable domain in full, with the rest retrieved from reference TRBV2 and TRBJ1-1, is EPEVTQTPSHQVTQMGQEVILRCVPISNHLYFYWYRQILGQKVEFLVSFYNNEISEKSEIFDDQFSVERPDGSNFTLKIRSTKLEDSAMYFCASSEGGNTEAFFGQGTRLTVV.

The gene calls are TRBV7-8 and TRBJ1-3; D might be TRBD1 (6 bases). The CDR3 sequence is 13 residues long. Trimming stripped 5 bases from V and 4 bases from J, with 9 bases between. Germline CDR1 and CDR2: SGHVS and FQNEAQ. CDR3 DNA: TGTGCCAGCAGCCCAGGGACAGGAAACACCATATATTTT. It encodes CASSPGTGNTIYF.

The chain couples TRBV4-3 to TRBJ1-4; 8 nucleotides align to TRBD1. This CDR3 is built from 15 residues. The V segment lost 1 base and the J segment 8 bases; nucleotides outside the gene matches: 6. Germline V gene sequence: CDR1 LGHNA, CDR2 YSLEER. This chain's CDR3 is CASSQGTRGQEKLFF. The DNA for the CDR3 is TGCGCCAGCAGCCAAGGTACCAGGGGGCAGGAAAAACTGTTTTTT.

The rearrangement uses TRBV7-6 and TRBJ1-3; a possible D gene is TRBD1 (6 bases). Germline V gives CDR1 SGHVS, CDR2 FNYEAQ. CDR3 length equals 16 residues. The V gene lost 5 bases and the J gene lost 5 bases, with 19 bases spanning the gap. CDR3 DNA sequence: TGTGCCAGCAGCCCAAACGCAGGGACATCTAGAAACACCATATATTTT. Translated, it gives CASSPNAGTSRNTIYF.

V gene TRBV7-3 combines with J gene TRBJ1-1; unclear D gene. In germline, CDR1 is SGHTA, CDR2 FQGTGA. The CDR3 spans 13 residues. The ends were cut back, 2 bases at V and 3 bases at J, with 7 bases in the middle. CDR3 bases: TGTGCCAGCAGCTTATTAGATTACACTGAAGCTTTCTTT. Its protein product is CASSLLDYTEAFF.

CDR3 in amino acids: CASSWGDRDAETQYF. In nucleotides, the CDR3 is TGCGCCAGCAGCTGGGGGGACAGGGACGCGGAGACCCAGTACTTC. This sequence joins TRBV5-1 and TRBJ2-5; TRBD1 matches 9 bases. The V gene end was trimmed by 3 bases and the J gene end by 5 bases; junction bases not matched to a gene: 8. The CDR3 extends over 15 amino acids. CDR1 and CDR2 from the germline V gene are SGHRS and YFSETQ.

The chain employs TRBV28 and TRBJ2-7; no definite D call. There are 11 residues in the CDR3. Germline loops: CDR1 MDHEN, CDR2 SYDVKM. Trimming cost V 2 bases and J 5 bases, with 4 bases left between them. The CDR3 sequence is CASSLVDEQYF. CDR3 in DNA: TGTGCCAGCAGTTTAGTAGACGAGCAGTACTTC.

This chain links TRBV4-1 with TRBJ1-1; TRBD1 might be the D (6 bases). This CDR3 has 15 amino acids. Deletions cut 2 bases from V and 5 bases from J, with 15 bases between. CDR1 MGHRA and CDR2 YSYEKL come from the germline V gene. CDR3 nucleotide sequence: TGCGCCAGCAGCCAACCAACAACAGGGCGGACTGAAGCTTTCTTT. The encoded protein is CASSQPTTGRTEAFF.

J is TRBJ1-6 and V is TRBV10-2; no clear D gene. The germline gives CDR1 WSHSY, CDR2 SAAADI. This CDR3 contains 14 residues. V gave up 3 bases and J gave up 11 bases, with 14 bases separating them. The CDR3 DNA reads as TGCGCCAGCAGTGATGGAGGGAAAGAGCCACCCCTCCACTTT. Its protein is CASSDGGKEPPLHF.

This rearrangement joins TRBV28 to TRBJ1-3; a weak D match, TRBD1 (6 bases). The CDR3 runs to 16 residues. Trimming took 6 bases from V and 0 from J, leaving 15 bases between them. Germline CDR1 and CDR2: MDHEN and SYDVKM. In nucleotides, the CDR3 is TGTGCCAGCAGCCCCAATTCACAGGGCTCTGGAAACACCATATATTTT. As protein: CASSPNSQGSGNTIYF.

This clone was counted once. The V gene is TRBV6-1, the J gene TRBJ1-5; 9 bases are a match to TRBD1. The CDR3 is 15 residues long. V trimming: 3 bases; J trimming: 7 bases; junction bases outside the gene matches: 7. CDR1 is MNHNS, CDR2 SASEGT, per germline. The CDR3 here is CASSDLQGAEQPQHF. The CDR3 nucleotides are TGTGCCAGCAGTGACCTACAGGGGGCTGAGCAGCCCCAGCATTTT.

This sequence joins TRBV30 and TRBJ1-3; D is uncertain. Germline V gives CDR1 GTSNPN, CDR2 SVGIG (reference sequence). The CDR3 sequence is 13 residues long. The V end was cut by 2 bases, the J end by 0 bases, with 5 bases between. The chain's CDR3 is CAWSYISGNTIYF. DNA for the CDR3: TGTGCCTGGAGTTACATCTCTGGAAACACCATATATTTT.

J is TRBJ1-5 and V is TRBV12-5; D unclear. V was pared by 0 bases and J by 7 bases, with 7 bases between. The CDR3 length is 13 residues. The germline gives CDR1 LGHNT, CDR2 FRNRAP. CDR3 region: CASGLVRGQPQHF. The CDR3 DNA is TGTGCTAGTGGTTTGGTACGAGGGCAGCCCCAGCATTTT.

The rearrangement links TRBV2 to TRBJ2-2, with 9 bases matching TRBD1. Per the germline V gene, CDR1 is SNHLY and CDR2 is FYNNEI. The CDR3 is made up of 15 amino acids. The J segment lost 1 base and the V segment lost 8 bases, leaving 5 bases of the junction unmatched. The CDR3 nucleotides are TGTGCCAGCTGGAGGGGACAGGGGAACACCGGGGAGCTGTTTTTT. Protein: CASWRGQGNTGELFF.

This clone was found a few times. The CDR3 bases are TGTGCCAGCAGCTTACGGGGTGGCCCAGATACGCAGTATTTT. This sequence encodes CASSLRGGPDTQYF. The chain is built from TRBV7-6 and TRBJ2-3, with D tentatively TRBD2 (5 bases). This CDR3 region has 14 residues. Per germline, CDR1 SGHVS and CDR2 FNYEAQ. Trimming stripped 2 bases from V and 4 bases from J, with 10 bases between.

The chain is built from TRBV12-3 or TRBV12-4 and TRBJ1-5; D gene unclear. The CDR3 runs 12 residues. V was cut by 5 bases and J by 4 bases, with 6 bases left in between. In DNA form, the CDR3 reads TGTGCCAGCAGTGAGATAAATCAGCCCCAGCATTTT. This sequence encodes CASSEINQPQHF.

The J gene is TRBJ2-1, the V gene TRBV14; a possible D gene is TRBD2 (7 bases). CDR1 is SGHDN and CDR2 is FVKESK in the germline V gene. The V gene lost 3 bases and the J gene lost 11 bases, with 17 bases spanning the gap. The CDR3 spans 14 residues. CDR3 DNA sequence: TGTGCCAGCAGCCATGACCGCCCCGGGGGGCAGCAGTTCTTC. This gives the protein CASSHDRPGGQQFF.

The CDR3 loop reads CASSVEDSGNQGETQYF. The CDR3 DNA sequence: TGTGCCAGCAGCGTAGAAGATTCAGGGAACCAGGGAGAGACCCAGTACTTC. The chain combines TRBV9 with TRBJ2-5, with D perhaps TRBD1 (5 bases). Trimming left V 0 bases short and J 4 bases short, with 19 bases between. The CDR3 length is 17 residues. Germline V gene data show CDR1 as SGDLS and CDR2 as YYNGEE.

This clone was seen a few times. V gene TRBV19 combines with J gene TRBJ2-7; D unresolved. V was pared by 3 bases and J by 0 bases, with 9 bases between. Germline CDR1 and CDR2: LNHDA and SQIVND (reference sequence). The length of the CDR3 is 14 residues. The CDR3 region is CASSIGRPSYEQYF. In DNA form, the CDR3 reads TGTGCCAGTAGTATTGGCCGCCCCTCCTACGAGCAGTACTTC.

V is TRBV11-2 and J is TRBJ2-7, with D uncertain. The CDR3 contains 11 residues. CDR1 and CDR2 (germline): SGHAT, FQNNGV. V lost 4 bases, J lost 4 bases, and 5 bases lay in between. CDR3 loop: CASSSKYEQYF. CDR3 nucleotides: TGTGCCAGCAGCTCAAAATACGAGCAGTACTTC.